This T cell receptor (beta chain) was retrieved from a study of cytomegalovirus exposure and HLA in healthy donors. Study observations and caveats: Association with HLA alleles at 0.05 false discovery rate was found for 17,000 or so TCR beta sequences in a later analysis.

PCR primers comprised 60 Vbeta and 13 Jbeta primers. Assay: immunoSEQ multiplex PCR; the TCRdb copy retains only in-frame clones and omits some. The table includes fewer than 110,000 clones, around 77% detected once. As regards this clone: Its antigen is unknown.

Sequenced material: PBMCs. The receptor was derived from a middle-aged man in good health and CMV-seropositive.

CDR3 sequence reads: CASTKTGGSSYEQYF. For the CDR3, the DNA is TGTGCCAGCACCAAAACGGGGGGGAGCTCCTACGAGCAGTACTTC. This sequence joins TRBV7-2 and TRBJ2-7; 8 bases align to TRBD2. The V and J ends lost 7 bases and 0 bases, in that order; junction bases with no gene match: 8. This CDR3 contains 15 residues. CDR1 is SGHTA, CDR2 FQGNSA, per germline.